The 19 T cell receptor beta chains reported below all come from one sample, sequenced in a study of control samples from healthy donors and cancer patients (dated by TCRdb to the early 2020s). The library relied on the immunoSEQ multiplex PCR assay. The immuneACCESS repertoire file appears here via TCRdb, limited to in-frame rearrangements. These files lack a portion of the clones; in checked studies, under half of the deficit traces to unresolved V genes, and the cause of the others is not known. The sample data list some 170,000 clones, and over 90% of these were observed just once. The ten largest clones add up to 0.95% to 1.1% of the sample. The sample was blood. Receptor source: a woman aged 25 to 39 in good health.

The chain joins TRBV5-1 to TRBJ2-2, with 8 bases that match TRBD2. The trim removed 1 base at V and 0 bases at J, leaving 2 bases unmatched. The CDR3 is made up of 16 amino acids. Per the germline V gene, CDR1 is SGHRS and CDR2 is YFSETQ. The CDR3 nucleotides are TGCGCCAGCAGCTTGACAGCGGGGGCGAACACCGGGGAGCTGTTTTTT. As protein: CASSLTAGANTGELFF.

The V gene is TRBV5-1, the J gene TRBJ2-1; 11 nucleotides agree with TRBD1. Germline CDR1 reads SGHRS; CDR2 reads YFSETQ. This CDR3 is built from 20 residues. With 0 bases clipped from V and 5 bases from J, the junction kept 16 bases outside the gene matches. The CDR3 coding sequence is TGCGCCAGCAGCTTGGGGTTAAGGACAGGGGGCATTCTTCCCCACAATGAGCAGTTCTTC. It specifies CASSLGLRTGGILPHNEQFF. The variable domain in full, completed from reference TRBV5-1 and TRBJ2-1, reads KAGVTQTPRYLIKTRGQQVTLSCSPISGHRSVSWYQQTPGQGLQFLFEYFSETQRNKGNFPGRFSGRQFSNSRSEMNVSTLELGDSALYLCASSLGLRTGGILPHNEQFFGPGTRLTVL.

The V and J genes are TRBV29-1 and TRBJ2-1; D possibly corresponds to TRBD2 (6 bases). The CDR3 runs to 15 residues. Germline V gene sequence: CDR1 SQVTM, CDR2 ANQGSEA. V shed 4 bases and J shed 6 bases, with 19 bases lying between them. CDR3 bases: TGCAGCGTTGCAGGATCAGAGACTAGTCGCAATGAGCAGTTCTTC. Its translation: CSVAGSETSRNEQFF.

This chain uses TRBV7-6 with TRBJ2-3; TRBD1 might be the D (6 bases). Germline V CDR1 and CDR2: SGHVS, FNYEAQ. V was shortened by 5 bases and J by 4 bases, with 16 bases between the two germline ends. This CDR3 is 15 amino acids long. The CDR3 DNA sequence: TGTGCCAGCAGCACAGAATACAGGGCTGCAGATACGCAGTATTTT. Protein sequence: CASSTEYRAADTQYF.

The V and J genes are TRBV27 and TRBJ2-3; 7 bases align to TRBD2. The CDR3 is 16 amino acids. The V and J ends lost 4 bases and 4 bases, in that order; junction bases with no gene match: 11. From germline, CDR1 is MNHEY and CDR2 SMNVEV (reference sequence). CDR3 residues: CASSYPGLVGPDTQYF. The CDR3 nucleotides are TGTGCCAGCAGTTACCCTGGACTAGTAGGGCCAGATACGCAGTATTTT.

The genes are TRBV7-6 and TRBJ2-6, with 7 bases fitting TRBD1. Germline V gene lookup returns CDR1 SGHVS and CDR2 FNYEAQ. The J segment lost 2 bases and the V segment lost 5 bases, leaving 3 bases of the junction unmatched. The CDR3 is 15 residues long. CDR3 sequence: CASSLTGAGANVLTF. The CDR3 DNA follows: TGTGCCAGCAGCCTCACAGGGGCTGGGGCCAACGTCCTGACTTTC.

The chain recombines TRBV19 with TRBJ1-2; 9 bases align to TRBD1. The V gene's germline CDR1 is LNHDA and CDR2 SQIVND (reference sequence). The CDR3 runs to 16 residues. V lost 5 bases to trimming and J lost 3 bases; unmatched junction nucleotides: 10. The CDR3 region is CASSLSGTGRDYGYTF. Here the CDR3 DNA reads TGTGCCAGTAGTCTCTCCGGGACAGGGAGGGACTATGGCTACACCTTC. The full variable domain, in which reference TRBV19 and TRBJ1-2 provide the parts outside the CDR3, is DGGITQSPKYLFRKEGQNVTLSCEQNLNHDAMYWYRQDPGQGLRLIYYSQIVNDFQKGDIAEGYSVSREKKESFPLTVTSAQKNPTAFYLCASSLSGTGRDYGYTFGSGTRLTVV.

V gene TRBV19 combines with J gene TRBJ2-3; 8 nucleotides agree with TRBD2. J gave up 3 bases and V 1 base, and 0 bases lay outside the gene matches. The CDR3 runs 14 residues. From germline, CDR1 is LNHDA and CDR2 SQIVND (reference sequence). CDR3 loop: CASSIASGTDTQYF. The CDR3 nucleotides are TGTGCCAGTAGTATAGCTAGCGGGACAGATACGCAGTATTTT.

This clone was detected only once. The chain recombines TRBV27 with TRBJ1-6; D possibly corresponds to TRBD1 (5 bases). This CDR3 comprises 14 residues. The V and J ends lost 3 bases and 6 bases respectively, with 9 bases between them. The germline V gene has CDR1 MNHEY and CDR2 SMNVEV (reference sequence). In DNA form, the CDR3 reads TGTGCCAGCAGTTTCAACAGGTTTAATTCACCCCTCCACTTT. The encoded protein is CASSFNRFNSPLHF.

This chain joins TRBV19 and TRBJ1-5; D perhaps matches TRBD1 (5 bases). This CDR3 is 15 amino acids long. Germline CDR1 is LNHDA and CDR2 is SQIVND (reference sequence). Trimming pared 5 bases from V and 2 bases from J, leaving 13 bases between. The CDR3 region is CASSGGQEGNQPQHF. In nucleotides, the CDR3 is TGTGCCAGTAGTGGAGGACAAGAAGGCAATCAGCCCCAGCATTTT. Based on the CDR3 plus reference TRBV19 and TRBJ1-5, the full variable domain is DGGITQSPKYLFRKEGQNVTLSCEQNLNHDAMYWYRQDPGQGLRLIYYSQIVNDFQKGDIAEGYSVSREKKESFPLTVTSAQKNPTAFYLCASSGGQEGNQPQHFGDGTRLSIL.

The DNA of the CDR3 is TGTGCCAGCAGTTTTAACCCCAACGGAGTTTACAATGAGCAGTTCTTC. Translated, it gives CASSFNPNGVYNEQFF. This chain links TRBV7-8 with TRBJ2-1; D remains unclear. CDR3 size: 16 residues. CDR1 is SGHVS and CDR2 is FQNEAQ in the germline V gene. V lost 6 bases to trimming and J lost 4 bases, with 19 bases between them.

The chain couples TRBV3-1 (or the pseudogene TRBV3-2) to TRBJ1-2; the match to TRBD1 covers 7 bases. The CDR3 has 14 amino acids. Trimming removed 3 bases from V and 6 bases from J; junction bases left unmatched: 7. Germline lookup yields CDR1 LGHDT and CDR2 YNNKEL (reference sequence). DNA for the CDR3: TGTGCCAGCAGCCACTCAGACAGGGTTGATGGCTACACCTTC. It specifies CASSHSDRVDGYTF.

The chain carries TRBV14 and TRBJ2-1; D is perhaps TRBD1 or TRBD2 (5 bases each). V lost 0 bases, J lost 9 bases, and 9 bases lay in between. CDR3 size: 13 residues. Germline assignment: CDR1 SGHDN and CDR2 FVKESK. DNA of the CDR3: TGTGCCAGCAGCCAAGATCGGGGCGCTGAGCAGTTCTTC. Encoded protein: CASSQDRGAEQFF.

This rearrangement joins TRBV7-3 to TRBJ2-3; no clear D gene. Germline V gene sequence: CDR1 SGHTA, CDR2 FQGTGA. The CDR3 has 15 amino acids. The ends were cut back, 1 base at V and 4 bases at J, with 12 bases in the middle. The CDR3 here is CASSLKGGVADTQYF. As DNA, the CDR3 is TGTGCCAGCAGCTTAAAAGGTGGAGTTGCAGATACGCAGTATTTT.

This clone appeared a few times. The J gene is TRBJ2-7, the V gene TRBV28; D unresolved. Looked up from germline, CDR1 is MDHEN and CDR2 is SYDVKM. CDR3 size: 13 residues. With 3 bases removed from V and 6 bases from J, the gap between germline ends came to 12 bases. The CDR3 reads CASSLGRKVEQYF. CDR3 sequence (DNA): TGTGCCAGCAGTTTGGGCCGGAAGGTCGAGCAGTACTTC.

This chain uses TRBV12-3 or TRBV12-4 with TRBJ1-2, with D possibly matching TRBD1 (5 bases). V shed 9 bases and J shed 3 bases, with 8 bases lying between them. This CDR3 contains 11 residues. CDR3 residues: CASQGDYGYTF. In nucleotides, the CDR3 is TGTGCCAGTCAGGGAGACTATGGCTACACCTTC.

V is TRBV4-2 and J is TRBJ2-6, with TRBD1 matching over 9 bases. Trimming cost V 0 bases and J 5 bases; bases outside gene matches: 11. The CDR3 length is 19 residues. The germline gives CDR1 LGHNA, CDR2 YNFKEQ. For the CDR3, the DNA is TGTGCCAGCAGCCAAGATCGGGGACAGGGTCCTTTTCGGGCCAACGTCCTGACTTTC. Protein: CASSQDRGQGPFRANVLTF.

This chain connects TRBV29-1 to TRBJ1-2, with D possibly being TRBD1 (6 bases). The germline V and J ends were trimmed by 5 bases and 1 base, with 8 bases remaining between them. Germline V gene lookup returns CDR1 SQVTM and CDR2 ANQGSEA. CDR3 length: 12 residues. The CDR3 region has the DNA TGCAGCGTTCAACAGGGTAACTATGGCTACACCTTC. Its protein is CSVQQGNYGYTF.

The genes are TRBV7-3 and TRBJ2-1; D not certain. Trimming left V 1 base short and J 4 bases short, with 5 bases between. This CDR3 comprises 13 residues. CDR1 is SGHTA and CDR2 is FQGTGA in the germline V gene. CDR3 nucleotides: TGTGCCAGCAGCTTAAACGCGTACAATGAGCAGTTCTTC. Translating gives CASSLNAYNEQFF.